The T cell receptor beta chain under discussion was sequenced for a study of blood T cells in healthy people across ages. This clonotype was detected ten times or more. A read error may account for a junction end that differs from germline. Alongside a J-beta primer mix, a sample-barcoded 5' primer served in a second PCR lasting about 6 to 12 cycles. With 12 random nucleotides, a template-switch adaptor tagged each individual cDNA molecule. From the 5' RACE reads, TCRdb called clonotypes with MiXCR, one entry per CDR3 protein. The sample shows some 1.8 million distinct CDR3 sequences, around 42% of them seen only once. Sequenced: blood. The sequence was obtained from a human donor in good health.

CDR3 sequence: CASSPQGGNYGYTF. The DNA for the CDR3 is TGCGCCAGCAGCCCACAGGGAGGCAACTATGGCTACACCTTC. The chain has TRBV7-2 and TRBJ1-2; weak D call: TRBD1 (6 bases). This CDR3 is 14 amino acids long. The V gene's germline CDR1 is SGHTA and CDR2 FQGNSA.